One sample yielded the 24 T cell receptor beta chains listed below, sequenced in a study of blood T cell repertoires in COVID-19. The protocol was immunoSEQ multiplex PCR, while the TCRdb copy is restricted to in-frame clones and leaves out a portion. The sample records tens of thousands of clones, approximately 85% being singletons. The sequencing sample was made of peripheral blood. Receptors originate from a human donor in a cohort sampled during active COVID-19.

This chain uses TRBV30 with TRBJ2-7; TRBD2 agrees at 7 bases. Germline CDR1 and CDR2: GTSNPN and SVGIG (reference sequence). The length of the CDR3 is 12 residues. J gave up 7 bases and V 4 bases, and 7 bases lay outside the gene matches. The CDR3, as DNA: TGTGCCTGGACCTCCCTTAGCGGGGAGCAGTACTTC. Translating gives CAWTSLSGEQYF.

This clone was observed a single time. The chain joins TRBV30 to TRBJ2-1, with D perhaps TRBD2 (7 bases). Germline CDR1 and CDR2: GTSNPN and SVGIG (reference sequence). CDR3 length: 17 residues. Between the trimmed V and J ends, which lost 0 bases and 0 bases, there was a span of 15 bases. Written as DNA, the CDR3 is TGTGCCTGGAGTGTACGTGGGGGCGGGAGCTCCTACAATGAGCAGTTCTTC. This gives the protein CAWSVRGGGSSYNEQFF.

This chain joins TRBV5-6 and TRBJ2-5; 8 nucleotides agree with TRBD1. Germline assignment: CDR1 SGHDT and CDR2 YYEEEE. V was pared by 2 bases and J by 5 bases, with 5 bases of the junction left unmatched. This CDR3 has 14 amino acids. The CDR3 reads CASSLSGGGETQYF. CDR3 sequence (DNA): TGTGCCAGCAGCTTATCAGGGGGCGGTGAGACCCAGTACTTC.

This clone was seen a single time. V gene TRBV30 combines with J gene TRBJ2-1; 7 bases are a match to TRBD2. Germline V lookup: CDR1 GTSNPN, CDR2 SVGIG (reference sequence). This CDR3 is built from 14 residues. V shed 2 bases, J shed 7 bases, and the junction held 8 bases outside the gene matches. CDR3 nucleotides: TGTGCCTGGAGTCAGGCGGGAGTATGGAATGAGCAGTTCTTC. This sequence encodes CAWSQAGVWNEQFF.

This chain links TRBV6-4 with TRBJ1-2; the match to TRBD1 covers 7 bases. Germline values: CDR1 MRHNA, CDR2 SNTAGT. V shed 8 bases and J 6 bases; nucleotides not matched to a gene: 12. This CDR3 has 14 residues. The CDR3 here is CASSEGQGVDGYTF. The CDR3 DNA reads as TGTGCCAGCTCCGAAGGGCAGGGGGTCGATGGCTACACCTTC.

V gene TRBV5-5 combines with J gene TRBJ2-3, with D possibly matching TRBD2 (6 bases). Trimming took off 0 bases at V and 5 bases at J, with 16 bases between the two ends. From germline, CDR1 is SGHKS and CDR2 YYEKEE (reference sequence). The CDR3 runs to 16 residues. CDR3 sequence reads: CASSLASGVVGDTQYF. The CDR3, as DNA: TGTGCCAGCAGCTTGGCCTCGGGAGTAGTCGGAGATACGCAGTATTTT.

The gene calls are TRBV2 and TRBJ1-2; TRBD1 is a possible D gene (5 bases). This CDR3 contains 12 residues. V was cut by 6 bases and J by 8 bases, with 13 bases left in between. CDR1 is SNHLY and CDR2 is FYNNEI in the germline V gene. CDR3 nucleotides: TGTGCCAGCAGACCGACAGCGGGCGGCTACACCTTC. It translates to CASRPTAGGYTF.

The chain employs TRBV7-3 and TRBJ1-1; D is undetermined. V was cut by 5 bases and J by 0 bases, with 13 bases left in between. Germline CDR1 SGHTA, CDR2 FQGTGA. The CDR3 is 15 amino acids. CDR3 sequence reads: CASSPSDGVNTEAFF. CDR3 nucleotide sequence: TGTGCCAGCAGCCCTTCTGACGGAGTGAACACTGAAGCTTTCTTT.

The chain employs TRBV7-9 and TRBJ1-5, with D possibly being TRBD1 (5 bases). CDR1 and CDR2 (germline): SEHNR, FQNEAQ (reference sequence). Trimming stripped 0 bases from V and 4 bases from J, with 13 bases between. The CDR3 length is 16 residues. This chain's CDR3 is CASSLAGGGSNQPQHF. The CDR3 nucleotides are TGTGCCAGCAGCTTAGCCGGGGGAGGGTCGAATCAGCCCCAGCATTTT.

The V gene is TRBV28, the J gene TRBJ1-5; no clear D gene. The CDR3 length is 14 residues. Germline V lookup: CDR1 MDHEN, CDR2 SYDVKM. V was trimmed by 3 bases and J by 9 bases, leaving 15 bases between them. CDR3 sequence: CASSLRHPMGPQHF. CDR3 DNA sequence: TGTGCCAGCAGTTTGCGGCATCCTATGGGGCCCCAGCATTTT.

The rearrangement uses TRBV7-2 and TRBJ1-6, with unresolved D. Germline-derived CDR1 and CDR2 are SGHTA and FQGNSA. Between the trimmed V and J ends, which lost 0 bases and 6 bases, there was a span of 9 bases. The CDR3 has 15 amino acids. CDR3 bases: TGTGCCAGCAGCTTAGCAGAACAAACTAATTCACCCCTCCACTTT. Protein sequence: CASSLAEQTNSPLHF.

V usage is TRBV19 and J usage is TRBJ1-5; TRBD1 aligns across 7 bases. This CDR3 has 16 residues. In germline, CDR1 is LNHDA, CDR2 SQIVND (reference sequence). The V segment lost 2 bases and the J segment 5 bases; nucleotides outside the gene matches: 9. Written as DNA, the CDR3 is TGTGCCAGTAGTATAACCGGGGGCAGGGGGTATCAGCCCCAGCATTTT. As protein: CASSITGGRGYQPQHF.

The V and J genes are TRBV10-3 and TRBJ1-1, with D maybe TRBD1 (6 bases). The CDR3 contains 14 residues. Germline V gene data show CDR1 as ENHRY and CDR2 as SYGVKD. Trimming took off 6 bases at V and 1 base at J, with 12 bases between the two ends. The CDR3 DNA follows: TGTGCCATCAGCCTGACAGGACAGAACACTGAAGCTTTCTTT. It yields the protein CAISLTGQNTEAFF.

The rearrangement joins TRBV18 to TRBJ2-7, with TRBD1 as a possible D gene (5 bases). The CDR3 totals 14 residues. The germline V and J ends were trimmed by 3 bases and 2 bases, with 11 bases remaining between them. The germline CDR1 and CDR2 sequences are KGHSH and LQKENI. CDR3 amino acids: CASSPGRQTYEQYF. The CDR3 region has the DNA TGTGCCAGCTCACCCGGTCGACAGACCTACGAGCAGTACTTC.

The J gene is TRBJ1-5, the V gene TRBV5-1, with D maybe TRBD1 (6 bases). Germline V gene sequence: CDR1 SGHRS, CDR2 YFSETQ. The CDR3 is 14 residues long. Trimming took off 0 bases at V and 6 bases at J, with 10 bases between the two ends. The CDR3 sequence: CASSLGVGGQPQHF. The CDR3 coding sequence is TGCGCCAGCAGCTTGGGCGTAGGGGGTCAGCCCCAGCATTTT.

The rearrangement joins TRBV30 to TRBJ2-7; the match to TRBD1 covers 9 bases. CDR1 is GTSNPN and CDR2 is SVGIG in the germline V gene (reference sequence). The CDR3 contains 14 residues. Unmatched junction bases numbered 7, after V lost 4 bases and J lost 3 bases. CDR3 coding DNA: TGTGCCTGGATGGGACAGGGAATAAGCTACGAGCAGTACTTC. Translated, it gives CAWMGQGISYEQYF.

The chain uses TRBV3-1 (or the pseudogene TRBV3-2) and TRBJ1-1, with no clear D. The V gene lost 0 bases and the J gene lost 5 bases, with 10 bases spanning the gap. The V gene's germline CDR1 is LGHDT and CDR2 YNNKEL (reference sequence). This CDR3 has 14 amino acids. The CDR3 region is CASSQDRWRTEAFF. CDR3 bases: TGTGCCAGCAGCCAAGATCGGTGGAGGACTGAAGCTTTCTTT.

The V gene is TRBV7-8, the J gene TRBJ2-7; D unclear. The germline gives CDR1 SGHVS, CDR2 FQNEAQ. Trimming left V 8 bases short and J 2 bases short, with 4 bases between. This CDR3 spans 10 amino acids. CDR3 nucleotide sequence: TGTGCCAGCGGCACCTACGAGCAGTACTTC. This codes for CASGTYEQYF.

This chain links TRBV5-1 with TRBJ2-3; D is ambiguous. Germline-derived CDR1 and CDR2 are SGHRS and YFSETQ. V lost 4 bases and J 6 bases, leaving 12 bases between the germline ends. The CDR3 loop spans 13 amino acids. The CDR3 reads CASSTQLWDTQYF. DNA of the CDR3: TGCGCCAGCAGCACACAATTATGGGATACGCAGTATTTT.

V gene TRBV6-5 combines with J gene TRBJ2-7; no firm D call. From germline, CDR1 is MNHEY and CDR2 SVGAGI. CDR3 length equals 13 residues. Trimming removed 6 bases from V and 7 bases from J, with 16 bases in between. The CDR3 DNA sequence: TGTGCCAGCAGCCGTGAACGTGGGCCTGAGCAGTACTTC. Translating it yields CASSRERGPEQYF.

V and J are TRBV6-6 and TRBJ2-3; 7 nucleotides agree with TRBD1. Per the germline V gene, CDR1 is MNHNY and CDR2 is SVGAGI (reference sequence). The trim removed 7 bases at V and 3 bases at J, leaving 4 bases unmatched. The CDR3 extends over 13 amino acids. The CDR3 is CASNRQGTDTQYF. DNA for the CDR3: TGTGCCAGCAACCGACAGGGAACAGATACGCAGTATTTT.

V gene TRBV24-1 combines with J gene TRBJ2-7; D might be TRBD1 (6 bases). The CDR3 length is 14 residues. In germline, CDR1 is KGHDR, CDR2 SFDVKD. Between the trimmed V and J ends, which lost 4 bases and 7 bases, there was a span of 16 bases. CDR3 amino acids: CATSDPSQGPEQYF. The CDR3 bases are TGTGCCACCAGTGACCCTTCACAGGGTCCGGAGCAGTACTTC.

This sequence joins TRBV12-3 or TRBV12-4 and TRBJ2-3; D remains unclear. V was pared by 6 bases and J by 3 bases, with 10 bases between. The CDR3 runs to 13 residues. The CDR3 protein is CASSLLQTDTQYF. The CDR3, as DNA: TGTGCCAGCAGCCTGCTCCAGACAGATACGCAGTATTTT.

The chain joins TRBV24-1 to TRBJ2-2; D is possibly TRBD1 (6 bases). The CDR3 has 17 amino acids. Germline loops: CDR1 KGHDR, CDR2 SFDVKD. V shed 4 bases and J shed 4 bases, with 18 bases lying between them. The CDR3, as DNA: TGTGCCACCAGTGACCTATACAGGGCGGGCGGCACCGGGGAGCTGTTTTTT. Its protein product is CATSDLYRAGGTGELFF.